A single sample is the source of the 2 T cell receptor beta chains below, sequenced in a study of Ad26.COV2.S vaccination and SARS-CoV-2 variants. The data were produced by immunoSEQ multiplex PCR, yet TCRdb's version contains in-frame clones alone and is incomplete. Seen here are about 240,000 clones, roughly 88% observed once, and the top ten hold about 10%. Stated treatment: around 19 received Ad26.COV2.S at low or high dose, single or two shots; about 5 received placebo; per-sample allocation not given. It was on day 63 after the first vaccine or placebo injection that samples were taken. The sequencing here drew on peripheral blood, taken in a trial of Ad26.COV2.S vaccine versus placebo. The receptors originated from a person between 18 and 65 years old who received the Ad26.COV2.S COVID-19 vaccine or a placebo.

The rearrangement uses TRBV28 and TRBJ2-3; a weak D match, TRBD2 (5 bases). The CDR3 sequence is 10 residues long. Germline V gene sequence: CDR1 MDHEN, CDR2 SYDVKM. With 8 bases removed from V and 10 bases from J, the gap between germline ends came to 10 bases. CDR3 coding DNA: TGTGCCAGCGGACTCCCCGCGCAGTATTTT. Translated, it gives CASGLPAQYF.

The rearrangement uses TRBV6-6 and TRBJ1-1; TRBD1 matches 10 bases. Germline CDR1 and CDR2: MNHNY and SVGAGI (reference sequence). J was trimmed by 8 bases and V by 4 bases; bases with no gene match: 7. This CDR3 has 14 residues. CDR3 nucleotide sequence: TGTGCCAGCAGTTTAATGGACAGGGGGATCGAAGCTTTCTTT. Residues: CASSLMDRGIEAFF.